Presented here are 28 T cell receptor beta chains from one specimen sequenced in a study of blood T cell repertoires in COVID-19 (dated by TCRdb to the early 2020s). Library creation used the immunoSEQ multiplex PCR assay. TCRdb holds this immuneACCESS table with in-frame rearrangements only. Some clones are missing; in checked studies, unresolved V genes explain under half, and the rest has no known cause. This sample gives 250,000 or so clones in total; about 82% of them show up just once. The top ten clonotypes cover around 6.5% of the sample. The sequencing sample was made of peripheral blood. Source of these receptors: a woman aged 55-70 years with active or convalescent COVID-19.

J is TRBJ2-7 and V is TRBV11-3; no clear D. This CDR3 is 15 amino acids long. Germline V gives CDR1 SGHNT, CDR2 YENEEA. V was trimmed by 2 bases and J by 3 bases, leaving 14 bases between them. The CDR3 is CASSLTGSPRYEQYF. CDR3 in DNA: TGTGCCAGCAGCTTAACCGGGTCTCCGCGCTACGAGCAGTACTTC.

The gene calls are TRBV11-2 and TRBJ1-2; the D gene is possibly TRBD1 (6 bases). CDR3 length: 15 residues. V lost 4 bases and J 0 bases, leaving 12 bases between the germline ends. Germline CDR1 reads SGHAT; CDR2 reads FQNNGV. In DNA form, the CDR3 reads TGTGCCAGCAGCTCCAACAGGGTAGCTAACTATGGCTACACCTTC. This encodes CASSSNRVANYGYTF.

V usage is TRBV2 and J usage is TRBJ2-2; D is undetermined. Germline CDR1 reads SNHLY; CDR2 reads FYNNEI. With 3 bases removed from V and 0 bases from J, the gap between germline ends came to 11 bases. CDR3 length: 16 amino acids. Here the CDR3 DNA reads TGTGCCAGCAGTGAGGAGAGACCCCCGAACACCGGGGAGCTGTTTTTT. Protein sequence: CASSEERPPNTGELFF.

The genes are TRBV2 and TRBJ1-5, with D possibly being TRBD1 (6 bases). The ends were cut back, 5 bases at V and 1 base at J, with 9 bases in the middle. The CDR3 runs 14 residues. Germline CDR1 is SNHLY and CDR2 is FYNNEI. DNA of the CDR3: TGTGCCAGCAGTCTGACAGGAAGCAATCAGCCCCAGCATTTT. Amino acid sequence: CASSLTGSNQPQHF.

This rearrangement joins TRBV7-2 to TRBJ2-2; 10 bases fit TRBD1. Unmatched junction bases numbered 8, after V lost 6 bases and J lost 7 bases. CDR3 size: 15 residues. Germline assignment: CDR1 SGHTA and CDR2 FQGNSA. Here the CDR3 reads CASRLMTGGHGELFF. The DNA of the CDR3 is TGTGCCAGCAGACTTATGACAGGGGGCCACGGGGAGCTGTTTTTT.

The V gene is TRBV13, the J gene TRBJ2-2; 12 bases agree with TRBD2. Germline CDR1 and CDR2: PRHDT and FYEKMQ (reference sequence). This CDR3 has 16 residues. J gave up 4 bases and V 5 bases, and 5 bases lay outside the gene matches. CDR3 sequence: CASSHGLAGSTGELFF. The CDR3 region has the DNA TGTGCCAGCAGCCACGGACTAGCGGGGAGCACCGGGGAGCTGTTTTTT.

The chain joins TRBV29-1 to TRBJ2-3; TRBD2 might be the D (5 bases). V lost 5 bases to trimming and J lost 6 bases, with 12 bases between them. The CDR3 consists of 12 residues. Looked up from germline, CDR1 is SQVTM and CDR2 is ANQGSEA. The CDR3 spells CSVCVTGDTQYF. DNA of the CDR3: TGCAGCGTTTGTGTTACGGGGGATACGCAGTATTTT.

This rearrangement joins TRBV27 to TRBJ1-2; 9 positions match TRBD1. CDR3 length: 13 residues. Trimming cost V 5 bases and J 6 bases; bases outside gene matches: 4. Per germline, CDR1 MNHEY and CDR2 SMNVEV (reference sequence). As DNA, the CDR3 is TGTGCCAGCAGTCACCGGGACAGGGATGGCTACACCTTC. Encoded protein: CASSHRDRDGYTF.

This sequence joins TRBV4-1 and TRBJ1-2; 10 bases fit TRBD1. In germline, CDR1 is MGHRA, CDR2 YSYEKL. The CDR3 is 17 amino acids. J gave up 4 bases and V 4 bases, and 12 bases lay outside the gene matches. The CDR3 DNA reads as TGCGCCAGCAGCCTCCCCCGAGGGGGACAGGGGATCTATGGCTACACCTTC. Translated: CASSLPRGGQGIYGYTF.

This chain joins TRBV13 and TRBJ2-2; TRBD1 aligns across 10 bases. Germline V gene lookup returns CDR1 PRHDT and CDR2 FYEKMQ (reference sequence). There are 16 residues in the CDR3. Trimming at V came to 3 bases and at J to 5 bases, leaving 6 bases not matched to a gene. CDR3 DNA sequence: TGTGCCAGCAGCTTCGGACAGGGGGTTGAGACCGGGGAGCTGTTTTTT. It translates to CASSFGQGVETGELFF.

The rearrangement joins TRBV30 to TRBJ1-4; tentatively, D is TRBD1 (6 bases). V was trimmed by 2 bases and J by 1 base, leaving 8 bases between them. The germline CDR1 and CDR2 sequences are GTSNPN and SVGIG (reference sequence). CDR3 length: 14 residues. CDR3 sequence (DNA): TGTGCCTGGAGTCTCAGGGGAACTAATGAAAAACTGTTTTTT. It encodes CAWSLRGTNEKLFF. Variable domain in full (rest from reference TRBV30 and TRBJ1-4): SQTIHQWPATLVQPVGSPLSLECTVEGTSNPNLYWYRQAAGRGLQLLFYSVGIGQISSEVPQNLSASRPQDRQFILSSKKLLLSDSGFYLCAWSLRGTNEKLFFGSGTQLSVL.

The rearrangement links TRBV18 to TRBJ1-3; the match to TRBD1 covers 8 bases. After removal of 3 bases from V and 3 bases from J, the junction contained 4 bases not matched to a gene. Germline CDR1 reads KGHSH; CDR2 reads LQKENI. There are 15 residues in the CDR3. The CDR3 DNA follows: TGTGCCAGCTCACCTCAGGGGGCCTATGGAAACACCATATATTTT. Translated, it gives CASSPQGAYGNTIYF.

This sequence joins TRBV19 and TRBJ2-2, with 9 bases that match TRBD1. The J segment lost 1 base and the V segment lost 4 bases, leaving 7 bases of the junction unmatched. The CDR3 loop spans 17 amino acids. Germline CDR1 LNHDA, CDR2 SQIVND (reference sequence). CDR3 nucleotides: TGTGCCAGTAGTACCTTGGGACAGGGTAGGAACACCGGGGAGCTGTTTTTT. Encoded protein: CASSTLGQGRNTGELFF.

This clone was detected only a few times. This chain joins TRBV28 and TRBJ2-7, with D possibly TRBD1 on 5 matching bases. The CDR3 has 12 amino acids. V lost 8 bases to trimming and J lost 2 bases, with 10 bases between them. Germline values: CDR1 MDHEN, CDR2 SYDVKM. The chain's CDR3 is CASGQGPYEQYV. As DNA, the CDR3 is TGTGCCAGCGGTCAGGGTCCCTACGAGCAGTACGTC.

V and J are TRBV5-1 and TRBJ2-5, with TRBD1 identical over 8 bases. V gave up 0 bases and J gave up 5 bases; unmatched junction bases: 0. From germline, CDR1 is SGHRS and CDR2 YFSETQ. The CDR3 is 13 amino acids. CDR3: CASSLGTGETQYF. CDR3 bases: TGCGCCAGCAGCTTGGGGACAGGGGAGACCCAGTACTTC.

The V and J genes are TRBV5-1 and TRBJ2-3; D is undetermined. The germline gives CDR1 SGHRS, CDR2 YFSETQ. The CDR3 is made up of 14 amino acids. V lost 2 bases and J 4 bases, leaving 11 bases between the germline ends. The CDR3 protein is CASSFMLSADTQYF. In DNA form, the CDR3 reads TGCGCCAGCAGCTTCATGTTGTCGGCAGATACGCAGTATTTT.

This sequence joins TRBV27 and TRBJ1-5; maybe TRBD1 (5 bases). The germline V gene encodes CDR1 MNHEY and CDR2 SMNVEV (reference sequence). The V and J ends lost 3 bases and 3 bases respectively, with 9 bases between them. The CDR3 covers 14 residues. The CDR3 bases are TGTGCCAGCAGTTTTAGCAGGGTCAATCAGCCCCAGCATTTT. This translates into CASSFSRVNQPQHF.

The chain combines TRBV27 with TRBJ2-7; tentative D call: TRBD1 (6 bases). With 5 bases removed from V and 6 bases from J, the gap between germline ends came to 20 bases. Germline values: CDR1 MNHEY, CDR2 SMNVEV (reference sequence). The CDR3 loop spans 15 amino acids. The CDR3 is CASSQIGQLAVEQYF. The CDR3 DNA follows: TGTGCCAGCAGTCAAATAGGACAGCTCGCTGTCGAGCAGTACTTC.

The rearrangement joins TRBV3-1 (or the pseudogene TRBV3-2) to TRBJ2-3; D is unclear. Trimming stripped 4 bases from V and 2 bases from J, with 19 bases between. This CDR3 contains 17 residues. Germline loops: CDR1 LGHDT, CDR2 YNNKEL (reference sequence). The CDR3 reads CASSPEGVGQYTDTQYF. The CDR3 nucleotides read TGTGCCAGCAGCCCAGAAGGAGTAGGTCAATACACAGATACGCAGTATTTT.

This rearrangement joins TRBV28 to TRBJ1-1, with D uncertain. V was pared by 2 bases and J by 10 bases, with 17 bases between. CDR1 is MDHEN, CDR2 SYDVKM, per germline. The CDR3 loop spans 14 amino acids. The CDR3 nucleotides are TGTGCCAGCAGTTTAGGGTTTGGGCCCAAAGGAGCTTTCTTT. It translates to CASSLGFGPKGAFF.

The rearrangement joins TRBV19 to TRBJ2-1, with D possibly being TRBD1 (6 bases). V was cut by 3 bases and J by 5 bases, with 11 bases left in between. CDR1 and CDR2 (germline): LNHDA, SQIVND (reference sequence). This CDR3 spans 14 amino acids. CDR3 DNA: TGTGCCAGTAGTATTCAGGGGACCCACAATGAGCAGTTCTTC. Protein product: CASSIQGTHNEQFF. The full variable domain, rest sourced from reference TRBV19 and TRBJ2-1, is DGGITQSPKYLFRKEGQNVTLSCEQNLNHDAMYWYRQDPGQGLRLIYYSQIVNDFQKGDIAEGYSVSREKKESFPLTVTSAQKNPTAFYLCASSIQGTHNEQFFGPGTRLTVL.

This chain's CDR3 is CASSLPDRGGGYTF. CDR3 in DNA: TGTGCCAGCAGTTTACCAGACAGGGGAGGTGGCTACACCTTC. This chain uses TRBV28 with TRBJ1-2, with 8 nucleotides matching TRBD1. This CDR3 contains 14 residues. In germline, CDR1 is MDHEN, CDR2 SYDVKM. V was pared by 2 bases and J by 7 bases, with 6 bases of the junction left unmatched.

There are a few counts of this clone. The chain is built from TRBV28 and TRBJ1-1; possibly TRBD1 for D (6 bases). The CDR3 has 16 residues. V was clipped by 7 bases and J by 12 bases, with 30 bases between them. The germline CDR1 and CDR2 sequences are MDHEN and SYDVKM. As DNA, the CDR3 is TGTGCCAGCACTAGCCGGGGGGGCAGGGACGGGGAGGGGACTTTCTTT. Translating it yields CASTSRGGRDGEGTFF.

The gene calls are TRBV19 and TRBJ2-1; tentatively, D is TRBD1 (8 bases). Per germline, CDR1 LNHDA and CDR2 SQIVND (reference sequence). The V end lost 8 bases, the J end lost 4 bases, and 18 bases lay between the germline ends. This CDR3 is 15 amino acids long. The DNA of the CDR3 is TGTGCCAGTCGAGGACAGGGAGGGGGTTACAATGAGCAGTTCTTC. This codes for CASRGQGGGYNEQFF.

The chain couples TRBV9 to TRBJ2-1; D is unclear. CDR3 size: 12 residues. V gave up 0 bases and J gave up 7 bases, with 5 bases separating them. Germline V CDR1 and CDR2: SGDLS, YYNGEE. The CDR3 DNA follows: TGTGCCAGCAGCGTAGAGAGGAATGAGCAGTTCTTC. Amino acid sequence: CASSVERNEQFF.

CDR3 sequence reads: CASSLSVGSPLHF. The CDR3 coding sequence is TGTGCCAGCAGTTTATCGGTCGGGTCACCCCTCCACTTT. The chain combines TRBV27 with TRBJ1-6; D gene ambiguous. CDR1 is MNHEY, CDR2 SMNVEV, per germline (reference sequence). V gave up 0 bases and J gave up 10 bases, with 7 bases separating them. The CDR3 is made up of 13 amino acids.

This chain links TRBV7-9 with TRBJ1-4; D uncertain. Germline V gene sequence: CDR1 SEHNR, CDR2 FQNEAQ (reference sequence). V was shortened by 3 bases and J by 1 base, with 9 bases between the two germline ends. The CDR3 extends over 15 amino acids. The CDR3 DNA follows: TGTGCCAGCAGCTTTACGCGGGGAACTAATGAAAAACTGTTTTTT. Translating it yields CASSFTRGTNEKLFF.

The chain links TRBV19 to TRBJ1-1; 9 nucleotides line up with TRBD1. The CDR3 totals 13 residues. From germline, CDR1 is LNHDA and CDR2 SQIVND (reference sequence). V gave up 4 bases and J gave up 3 bases; unmatched junction bases: 0. For the CDR3, the DNA is TGTGCCAGTAGTAGGGACAGGGACACTGAAGCTTTCTTT. Translation: CASSRDRDTEAFF.